This TCR beta chain was captured by sequencing in a study of T cell responses to AZD1222 COVID-19 vaccine. The CDR3 runs to 17 residues. V gave up 4 bases and J gave up 2 bases, with 17 bases separating them. Germline V lookup: CDR1 MGHRA, CDR2 YSYEKL. General study points: Donors were largely white British and mainly female; clonal diversity was possibly underestimated. The study sampled repertoires only after the peak T cell response. Regions 160-218 and 743-854 dominated among vaccine-associated CD4 TCRs spanning spike.

Comments on this clone: Its antigen is still unknown.

TCRdb's copy holds only in-frame clones and misses some; the assay was immunoSEQ multiplex PCR. The sample has around 260,000 clones, approximately 93% seen once; the top ten hold 0.55%. The sample was peripheral blood, taken on day 0 of AZD1222 vaccination. The source is an adult in good health. The chain uses TRBV4-1 and TRBJ2-2; possible D gene TRBD2, 5 bases. DNA of the CDR3: TGCGCCAGCAGCCTAGAGAGGGCTCATAGAAACACCGGGGAGCTGTTTTTT. Protein sequence: CASSLERAHRNTGELFF.